This section outlines one T cell receptor beta chain sequence together with its context. This record belongs to a study of blood T cell repertoires in COVID-19. Whole-study context: Sample material is recorded as cDNA or gDNA derived from T cells, B-cell-depleted T cells, or PBMCs.

Seattle-derived patients entered the study during active infection and were followed longitudinally. Germline V lookup: CDR1 SQVTM, CDR2 ANQGSEA. The V end lost 5 bases, the J end lost 4 bases, and 14 bases lay between the germline ends. This CDR3 spans 13 amino acids. The data were produced by immunoSEQ multiplex PCR, yet TCRdb's version contains in-frame clones alone and is incomplete. The sample carries 450,000 or so clones, about 91% recorded once. The material sequenced was peripheral blood. The sequence was obtained from a man younger than 35 with COVID-19, enrolled during active disease. The chain links TRBV29-1 to TRBJ1-2; possible D gene TRBD1, 5 bases. Here the CDR3 reads CSVRRDFVYGYTF. As DNA, the CDR3 is TGCAGCGTTCGAAGGGACTTCGTCTATGGCTACACCTTC.